This is a list of T cell receptor beta chains from one sample in a study of cytomegalovirus exposure and HLA in healthy donors. Produced via immunoSEQ multiplex PCR; TCRdb's table is partial and in-frame only. The sample records 200,000 or so clones, approximately 84% being singletons. Material for sequencing was PBMCs. The origin of the receptors is a woman between 50 and 59 years old in good health and CMV-seropositive. Each CDR3 is given with its conserved first and last residue. The D gene is left open where the match is weak. Size values are once, few and many counts, or a class for expanded clones, and some rows have none.

V gene,J gene,D gene,clone size,CDR3 DNA,CDR3 protein
TRBV5-4,TRBJ1-1,NA,NA,TGTGCCAGCAGCTTAAAAGGGGGCACTGAAGCTTTCTTT,CASSLKGGTEAFF
TRBV13,TRBJ1-2,NA,NA,TGTGCCAGCAGCCCAAGAACCGGGACTCCCACCTTC,CASSPRTGTPTF
TRBV7-9,TRBJ2-7,NA,NA,TGTGCCAGCAGCTCGGAGGTCTACGAGCAGTACTTC,CASSSEVYEQYF
TRBV15,TRBJ1-2,TRBD1,NA,TGTGCCACCAGCAGAATCCCCGCACCAGGGGGATTTGGCTACACCTTC,CATSRIPAPGGFGYTF
TRBV15,TRBJ2-7,NA,NA,TGTGCCACCAGCAGAGGCCACGGGGTCCACGAGCAGTACTTC,CATSRGHGVHEQYF
TRBV5-1,TRBJ2-7,NA,NA,TGCGCCAGCAGCCGGGGGGACAATGCCTACGAGCAGTACTTC,CASSRGDNAYEQYF
TRBV6-5,TRBJ1-5,TRBD1,once,TGTGCCAGCAGTTTAACAGGGGGCGCTGGCAATCAGCCCCAGCATTTT,CASSLTGGAGNQPQHF
TRBV19,TRBJ1-5,TRBD1,NA,TGTGCCAGTAGTATGGGTGGGACAGGGAATCAGCCCCAGCATTTT,CASSMGGTGNQPQHF
TRBV4-3,TRBJ2-7,NA,NA,TGCGCCAGCAGCTTAGAAGGGGATTCGGGCGAGCAGTACTTC,CASSLEGDSGEQYF
TRBV7-3,TRBJ2-1,NA,NA,TGTGCCAGCAGCTTAAGTCAGAACAATGAGCAGTTCTTC,CASSLSQNNEQFF
TRBV5-8,TRBJ2-5,TRBD2,NA,TGTGCCAGCAGCACAGGACTAGTTTCCGGGGAGACCCAGTACTTC,CASSTGLVSGETQYF
TRBV5-6,TRBJ2-5,NA,NA,TGTGCCAGCAGCTCCAGGGAGGAGAGGTACTTC,CASSSREERYF
TRBV5-1,TRBJ1-1,NA,NA,TGCGCCAGCAGCTCAGGACAACCGAACACTGAAGCTTTCTTT,CASSSGQPNTEAFF